This T cell receptor beta chain was profiled in a study of blood T cell repertoires in COVID-19. The protocol was immunoSEQ multiplex PCR, while the TCRdb copy is restricted to in-frame clones and leaves out a portion. The sample yields roughly 250,000 clones, 83% seen once. V was clipped by 1 base and J by 1 base; unmatched bases: 8. The CDR3 runs 18 residues. The germline gives CDR1 SEHNR, CDR2 FQNEAQ (reference sequence). Sequencing was performed on peripheral blood. This sequence originates from a human donor in a cohort sampled during active COVID-19. The chain uses TRBV7-9 and TRBJ1-5; 9 bases are shared with TRBD1. The CDR3 DNA sequence: TGTGCCAGCAGCTTAGGGACAGGGGAGACCCTGAGCAATCAGCCCCAGCATTTT. This encodes CASSLGTGETLSNQPQHF. The full variable domain, with the rest looked up from reference TRBV7-9 and TRBJ1-5, is DTGVSQNPRHKITKRGQNVTFRCDPISEHNRLYWYRQTLGQGPEFLTYFQNEAQLEKSRLLSDRFSAERPKGSFSTLEIQRTEQGDSAMYLCASSLGTGETLSNQPQHFGDGTRLSIL.